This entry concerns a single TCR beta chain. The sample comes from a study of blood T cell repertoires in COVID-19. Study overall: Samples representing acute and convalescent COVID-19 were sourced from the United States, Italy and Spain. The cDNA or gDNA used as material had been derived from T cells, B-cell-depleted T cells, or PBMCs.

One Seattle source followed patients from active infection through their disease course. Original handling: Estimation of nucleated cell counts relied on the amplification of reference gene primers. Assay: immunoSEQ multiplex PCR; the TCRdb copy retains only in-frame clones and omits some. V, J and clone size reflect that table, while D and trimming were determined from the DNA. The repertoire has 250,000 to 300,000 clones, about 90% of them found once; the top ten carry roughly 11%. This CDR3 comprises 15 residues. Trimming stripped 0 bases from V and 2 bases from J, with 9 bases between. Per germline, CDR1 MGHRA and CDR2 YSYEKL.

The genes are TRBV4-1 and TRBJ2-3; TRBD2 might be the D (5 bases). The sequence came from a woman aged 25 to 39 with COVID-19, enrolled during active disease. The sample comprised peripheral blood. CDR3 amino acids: CASSQDSRDTDTQYF. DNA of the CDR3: TGCGCCAGCAGCCAAGACAGCCGGGACACAGATACGCAGTATTTT.